This T cell receptor beta chain was documented in a study of response to subunit inactivated influenza vaccine. TCRdb ran MiXCR on the RT-PCR reads and lists one entry per CDR3 protein. The data contain about 650,000 distinct CDR3 sequences, around 15% of them seen just once; the ten biggest clones take up 6.5% to 8%. A note on this clonotype: What it recognizes is unknown. Mismatch with germline at one junction end may stem from a read error.

This CDR3 contains 13 residues. Study-wide findings and caveats: Each seasonal flu vaccination may recruit only limited new T cells, authors suggested.

The clonotype originates from a middle-aged man who received an inactivated influenza vaccine. This specimen consisted of PBMCs from blood, obtained 14 to 15 days before vaccination. V is TRBV12-3 or TRBV12-4 and J is TRBJ1-5, with D unclear. CDR3 DNA sequence: TGTGCCAGCAGTCTGCTCGAGGGTCAGCCCCAGCCTTTT. This gives the protein CASSLLEGQPQPF.